The subject of this entry is one T cell receptor beta chain. The record originates from a study of blood T cell repertoires in COVID-19. Turning to the study itself: Samples representing acute and convalescent COVID-19 were sourced from the United States, Italy and Spain. PBMCs, B-cell-depleted T cells, or T cells provided the cDNA or gDNA that made up the material.

CDR3 size: 16 residues. V lost 0 bases, J lost 10 bases, and 16 bases lay in between. The germline V gene has CDR1 LGHDT and CDR2 YNNKEL (reference sequence). This table comes from immunoSEQ multiplex PCR, and its TCRdb copy is limited to in-frame clones, with some not included. Of hundreds of thousands of clones listed, 89% were seen once; the top ten hold approximately 0.9%. This rearrangement joins TRBV3-1 (or the pseudogene TRBV3-2) to TRBJ1-6; D may be TRBD1 (6 bases). Sequenced: peripheral blood. This TCR derives from a man aged 18 to 35 with COVID-19, enrolled during active disease. Here the CDR3 reads CASSQDGQLPFSPLHF. The CDR3 coding sequence is TGTGCCAGCAGCCAAGATGGACAGCTGCCTTTCTCACCCCTCCACTTT.